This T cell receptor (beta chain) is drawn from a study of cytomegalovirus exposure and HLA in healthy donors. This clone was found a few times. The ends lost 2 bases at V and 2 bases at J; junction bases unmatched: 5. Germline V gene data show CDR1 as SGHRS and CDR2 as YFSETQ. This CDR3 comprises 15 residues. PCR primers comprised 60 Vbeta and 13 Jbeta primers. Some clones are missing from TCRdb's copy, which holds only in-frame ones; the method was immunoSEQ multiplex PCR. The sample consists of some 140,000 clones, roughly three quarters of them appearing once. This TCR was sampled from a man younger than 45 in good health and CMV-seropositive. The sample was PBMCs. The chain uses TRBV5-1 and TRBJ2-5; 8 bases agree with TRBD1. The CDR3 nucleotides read TGCGCCAGCAGCTTCGGACAGGGAGGTCAAGAGACCCAGTACTTC. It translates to CASSFGQGGQETQYF.